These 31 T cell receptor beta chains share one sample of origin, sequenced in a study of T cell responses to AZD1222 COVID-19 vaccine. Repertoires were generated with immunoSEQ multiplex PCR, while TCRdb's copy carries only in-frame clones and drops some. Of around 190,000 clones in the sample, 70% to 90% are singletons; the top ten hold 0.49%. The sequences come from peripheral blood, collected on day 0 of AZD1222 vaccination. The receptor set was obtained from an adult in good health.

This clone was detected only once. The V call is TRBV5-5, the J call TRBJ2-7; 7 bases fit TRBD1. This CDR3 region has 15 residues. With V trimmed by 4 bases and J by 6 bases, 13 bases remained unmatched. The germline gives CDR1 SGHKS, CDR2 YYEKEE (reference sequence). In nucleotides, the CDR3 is TGTGCCAGCAGCGCTGACAGGGCGGGCCGGGGCGAGCAGTACTTC. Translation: CASSADRAGRGEQYF.

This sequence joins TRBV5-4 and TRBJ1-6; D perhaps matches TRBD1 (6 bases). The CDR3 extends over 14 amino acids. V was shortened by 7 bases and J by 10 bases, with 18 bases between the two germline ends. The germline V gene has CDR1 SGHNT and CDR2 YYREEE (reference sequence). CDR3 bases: TGTGCCAGCTATATAAGGGGGGAGAGGTCACCCCTCCACTTT. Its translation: CASYIRGERSPLHF.

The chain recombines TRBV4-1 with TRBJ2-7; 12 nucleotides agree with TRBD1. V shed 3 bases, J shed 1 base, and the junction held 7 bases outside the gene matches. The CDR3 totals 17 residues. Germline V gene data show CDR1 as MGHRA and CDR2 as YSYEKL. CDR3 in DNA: TGCGCCAGCAGCCAGGGGGACAGGGGGCTTCTGTCCTACGAGCAGTACTTC. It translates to CASSQGDRGLLSYEQYF.

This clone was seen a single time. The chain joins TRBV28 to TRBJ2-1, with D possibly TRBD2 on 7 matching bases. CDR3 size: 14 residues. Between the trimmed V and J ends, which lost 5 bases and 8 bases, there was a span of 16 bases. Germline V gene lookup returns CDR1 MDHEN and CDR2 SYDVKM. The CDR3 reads CASSNGGRFDEQFF. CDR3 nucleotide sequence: TGTGCCAGCAGTAACGGGGGGCGGTTCGATGAGCAGTTCTTC.

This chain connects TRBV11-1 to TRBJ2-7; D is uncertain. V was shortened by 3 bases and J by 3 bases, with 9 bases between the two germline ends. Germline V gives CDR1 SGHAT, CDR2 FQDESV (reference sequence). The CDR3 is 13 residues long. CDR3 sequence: CASSLGEDYEQYF. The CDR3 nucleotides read TGTGCCAGCAGCTTGGGCGAGGACTACGAGCAGTACTTC.

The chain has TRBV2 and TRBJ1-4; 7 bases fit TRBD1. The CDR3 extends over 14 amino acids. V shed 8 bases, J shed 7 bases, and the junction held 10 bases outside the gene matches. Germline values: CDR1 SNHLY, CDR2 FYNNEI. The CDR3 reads CASLTGTAGEKLFF. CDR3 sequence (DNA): TGTGCCAGCCTTACCGGGACAGCCGGTGAAAAACTGTTTTTT.

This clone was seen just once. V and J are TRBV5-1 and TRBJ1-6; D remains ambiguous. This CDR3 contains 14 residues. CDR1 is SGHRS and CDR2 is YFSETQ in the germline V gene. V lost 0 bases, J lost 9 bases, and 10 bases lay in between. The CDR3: CASSLDPASSPLHF. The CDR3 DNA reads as TGCGCCAGCAGCTTGGATCCGGCGTCTTCACCCCTCCACTTT.

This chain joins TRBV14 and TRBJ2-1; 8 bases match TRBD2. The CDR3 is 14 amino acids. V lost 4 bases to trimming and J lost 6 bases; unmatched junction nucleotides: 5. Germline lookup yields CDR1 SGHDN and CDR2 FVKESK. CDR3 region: CASSRAGGSNEQFF. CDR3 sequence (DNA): TGTGCCAGCAGCCGGGCGGGAGGTAGCAATGAGCAGTTCTTC.

CDR3 coding DNA: TGTGCCAGTAGTATAGGCAGGGAGGCCTACGAGCAGTACTTC. Amino acid sequence: CASSIGREAYEQYF. This chain connects TRBV19 to TRBJ2-7, with a tentative D call TRBD2 (6 bases). Germline loops: CDR1 LNHDA, CDR2 SQIVND (reference sequence). Between the trimmed V and J ends, which lost 1 base and 2 bases, there was a span of 9 bases. The CDR3 is 14 residues long.

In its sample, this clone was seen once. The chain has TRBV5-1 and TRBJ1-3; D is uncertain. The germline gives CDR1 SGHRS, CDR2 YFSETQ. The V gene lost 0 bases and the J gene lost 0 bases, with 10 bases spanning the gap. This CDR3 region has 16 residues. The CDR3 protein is CASSLEVSGSGNTIYF. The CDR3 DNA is TGCGCCAGCAGCTTGGAGGTCTCGGGCTCTGGAAACACCATATATTTT.

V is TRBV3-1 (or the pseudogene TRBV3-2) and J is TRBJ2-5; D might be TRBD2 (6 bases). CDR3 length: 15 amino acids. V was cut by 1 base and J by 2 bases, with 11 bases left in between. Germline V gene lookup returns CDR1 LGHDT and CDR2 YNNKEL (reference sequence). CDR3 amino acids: CASSQGLVMQETQYF. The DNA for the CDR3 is TGTGCCAGCAGCCAAGGACTAGTGATGCAAGAGACCCAGTACTTC.

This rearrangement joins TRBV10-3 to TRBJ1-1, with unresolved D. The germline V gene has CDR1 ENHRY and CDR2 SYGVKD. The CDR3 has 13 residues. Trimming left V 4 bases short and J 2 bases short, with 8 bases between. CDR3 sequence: CAISGAVNTEAFF. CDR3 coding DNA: TGTGCCATCAGTGGAGCCGTAAACACTGAAGCTTTCTTT.

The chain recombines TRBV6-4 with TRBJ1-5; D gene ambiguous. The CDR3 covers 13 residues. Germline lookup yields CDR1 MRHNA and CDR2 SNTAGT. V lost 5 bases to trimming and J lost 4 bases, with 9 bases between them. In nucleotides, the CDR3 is TGTGCCAGCAGTCCGGGAACAAATCAGCCCCAGCATTTT. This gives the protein CASSPGTNQPQHF.

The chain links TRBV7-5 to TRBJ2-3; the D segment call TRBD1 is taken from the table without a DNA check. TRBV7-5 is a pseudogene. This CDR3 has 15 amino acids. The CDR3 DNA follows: TGTGCCAGAAGCTTCAGACAGCGAAGCACAGATACGCAGTATTTT. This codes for CARSFRQRSTDTQYF.

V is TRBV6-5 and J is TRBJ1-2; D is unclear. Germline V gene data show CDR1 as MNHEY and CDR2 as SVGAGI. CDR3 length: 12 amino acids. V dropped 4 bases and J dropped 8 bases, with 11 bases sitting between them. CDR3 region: CASSSAVGGYTF. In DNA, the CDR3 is TGTGCCAGCAGTTCGGCAGTAGGAGGCTACACCTTC.

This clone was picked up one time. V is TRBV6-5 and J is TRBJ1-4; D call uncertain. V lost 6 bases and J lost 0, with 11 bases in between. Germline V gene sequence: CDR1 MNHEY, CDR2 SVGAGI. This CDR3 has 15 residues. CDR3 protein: CASRVREATNEKLFF. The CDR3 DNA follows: TGTGCCAGCAGGGTTCGGGAAGCAACTAATGAAAAACTGTTTTTT.

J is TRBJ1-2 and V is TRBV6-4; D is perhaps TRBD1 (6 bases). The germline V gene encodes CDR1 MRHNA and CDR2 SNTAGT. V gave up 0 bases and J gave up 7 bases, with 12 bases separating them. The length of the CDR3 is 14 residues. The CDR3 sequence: CASSDSNRAGGYTF. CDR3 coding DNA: TGTGCCAGCAGTGACTCGAACAGGGCCGGTGGCTACACCTTC.

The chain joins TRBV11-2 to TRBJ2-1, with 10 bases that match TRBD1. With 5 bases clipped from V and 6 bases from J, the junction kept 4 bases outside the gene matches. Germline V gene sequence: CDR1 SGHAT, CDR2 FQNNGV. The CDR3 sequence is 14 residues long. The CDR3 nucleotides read TGTGCCAGCAGCCTCGGACAGGGGGGCAATGAGCAGTTCTTC. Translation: CASSLGQGGNEQFF. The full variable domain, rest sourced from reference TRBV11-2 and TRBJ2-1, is EAGVAQSPRYKIIEKRQSVAFWCNPISGHATLYWYQQILGQGPKLLIQFQNNGVVDDSQLPKDRFSAERLKGVDSTLKIQPAKLEDSAVYLCASSLGQGGNEQFFGPGTRLTVL.

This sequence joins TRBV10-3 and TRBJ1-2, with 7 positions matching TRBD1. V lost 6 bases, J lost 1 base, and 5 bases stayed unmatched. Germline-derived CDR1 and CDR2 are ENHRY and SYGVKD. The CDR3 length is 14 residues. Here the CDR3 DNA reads TGTGCCATCAGGGCAGGGGGTAGTAACTATGGCTACACCTTC. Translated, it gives CAIRAGGSNYGYTF.

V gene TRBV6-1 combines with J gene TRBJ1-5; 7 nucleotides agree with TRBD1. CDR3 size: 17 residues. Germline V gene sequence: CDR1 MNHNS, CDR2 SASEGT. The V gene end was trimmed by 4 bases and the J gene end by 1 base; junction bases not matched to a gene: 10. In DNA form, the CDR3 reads TGTGCCAGCAGTGTATCAACCGGGACAGAAAGCAATCAGCCCCAGCATTTT. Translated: CASSVSTGTESNQPQHF.

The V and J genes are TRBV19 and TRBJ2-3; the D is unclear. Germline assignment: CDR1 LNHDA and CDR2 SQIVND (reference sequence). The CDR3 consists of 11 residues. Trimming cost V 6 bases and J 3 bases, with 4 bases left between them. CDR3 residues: CASRGTDTQYF. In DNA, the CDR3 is TGTGCCAGTAGAGGTACAGATACGCAGTATTTT.

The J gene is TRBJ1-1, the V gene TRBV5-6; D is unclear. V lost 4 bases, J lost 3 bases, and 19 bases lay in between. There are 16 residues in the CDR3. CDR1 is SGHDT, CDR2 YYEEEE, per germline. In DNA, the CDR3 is TGTGCCAGCAGCGTAGGGAGTCCCCTAAGGGACACTGAAGCTTTCTTT. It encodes CASSVGSPLRDTEAFF.

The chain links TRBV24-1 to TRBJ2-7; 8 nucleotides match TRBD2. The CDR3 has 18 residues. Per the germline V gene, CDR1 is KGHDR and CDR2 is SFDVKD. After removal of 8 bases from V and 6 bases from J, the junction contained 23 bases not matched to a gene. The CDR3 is CATNTGTRPLPDYGEQYF. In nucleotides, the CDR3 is TGTGCCACCAACACCGGGACTAGGCCTCTGCCGGACTACGGCGAGCAGTACTTC.

The CDR3 nucleotides read TGTGCCAGCAGTTCCCTTATAACCAAGGCTGGCTATGGCTACACCTTC. Its translation: CASSSLITKAGYGYTF. The chain links TRBV27 to TRBJ1-2, with D hard to call. The length of the CDR3 is 16 residues. Trimming took 4 bases from V and 4 from J, leaving 19 bases between them. From germline, CDR1 is MNHEY and CDR2 SMNVEV (reference sequence).

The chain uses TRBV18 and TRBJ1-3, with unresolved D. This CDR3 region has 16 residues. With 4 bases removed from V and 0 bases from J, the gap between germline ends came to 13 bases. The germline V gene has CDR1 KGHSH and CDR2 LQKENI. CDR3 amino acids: CASSRQTAGSGNTIYF. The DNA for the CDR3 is TGTGCCAGCTCACGTCAGACCGCCGGCTCTGGAAACACCATATATTTT. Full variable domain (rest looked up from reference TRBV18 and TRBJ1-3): NAGVMQNPRHLVRRRGQEARLRCSPMKGHSHVYWYRQLPEEGLKFMVYLQKENIIDESGMPKERFSAEFPKEGPSILRIQQVVRGDSAAYFCASSRQTAGSGNTIYFGEGSWLTVV.

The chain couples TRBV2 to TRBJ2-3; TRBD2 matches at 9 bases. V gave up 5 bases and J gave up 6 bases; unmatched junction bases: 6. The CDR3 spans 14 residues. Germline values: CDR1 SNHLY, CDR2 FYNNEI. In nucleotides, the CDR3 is TGTGCCAGCAGTCTACTAGCGGGTTGGGATACGCAGTATTTT. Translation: CASSLLAGWDTQYF.

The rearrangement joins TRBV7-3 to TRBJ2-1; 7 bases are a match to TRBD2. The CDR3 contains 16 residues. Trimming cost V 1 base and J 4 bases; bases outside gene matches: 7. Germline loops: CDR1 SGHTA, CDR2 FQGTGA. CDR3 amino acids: CASSLNPSGLYNEQFF. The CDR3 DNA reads TGTGCCAGCAGCTTAAACCCTAGCGGTCTATACAATGAGCAGTTCTTC.

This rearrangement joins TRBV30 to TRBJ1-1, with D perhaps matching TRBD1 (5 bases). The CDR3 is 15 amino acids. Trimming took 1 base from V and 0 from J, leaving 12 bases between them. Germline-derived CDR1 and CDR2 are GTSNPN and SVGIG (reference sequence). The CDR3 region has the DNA TGTGCCTGGAGTGACGACAGATCCATGAACACTGAAGCTTTCTTT. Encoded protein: CAWSDDRSMNTEAFF.

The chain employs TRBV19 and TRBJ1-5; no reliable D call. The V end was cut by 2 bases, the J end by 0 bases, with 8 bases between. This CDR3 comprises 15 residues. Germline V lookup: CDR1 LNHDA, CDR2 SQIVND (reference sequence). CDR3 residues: CASSINPTSNQPQHF. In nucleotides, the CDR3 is TGTGCCAGTAGTATAAACCCTACTAGCAATCAGCCCCAGCATTTT.

CDR3 region: CASLGARPNSPLHF. The CDR3 nucleotides read TGTGCCAGCCTGGGGGCACGTCCTAATTCACCCCTCCACTTT. V is TRBV6-5 and J is TRBJ1-6, with a weak D call TRBD1 (6 bases). Trimming took 8 bases from V and 6 from J, leaving 14 bases between them. Germline CDR1 is MNHEY and CDR2 is SVGAGI. This CDR3 is 14 amino acids long.

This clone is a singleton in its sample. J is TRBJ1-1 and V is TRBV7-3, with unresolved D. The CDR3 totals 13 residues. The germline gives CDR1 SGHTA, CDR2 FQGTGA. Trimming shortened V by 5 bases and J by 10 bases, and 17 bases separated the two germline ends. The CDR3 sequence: CASSPRAQEGAFF. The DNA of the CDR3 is TGTGCCAGCAGCCCCCGGGCCCAGGAGGGAGCTTTCTTT.